The 11 T cell receptor beta chains reported below all come from one sample, sequenced in a study of shared T cell receptors in the human thymus. Some clones are missing from TCRdb's copy, which holds only in-frame ones; the method was immunoSEQ multiplex PCR. This sample has fewer than 700,000 clones; approximately 88% occur once, and the top ten carry approximately 0.011%. The same sample was also used in a study of human thymus T cells.

Sequencing input: thymocytes. These receptors came from a boy younger than two with a congenital heart defect.

This chain uses TRBV7-9 with TRBJ1-2; 9 nucleotides agree with TRBD1. V was pared by 3 bases and J by 8 bases, with 7 bases of the junction left unmatched. Germline values: CDR1 SEHNR, CDR2 FQNEAQ (reference sequence). The CDR3 contains 14 residues. CDR3 DNA: TGTGCCAGCAGCTTCCGGGACAGGGATGGGGGCTACACCTTC. Protein: CASSFRDRDGGYTF.

This chain uses TRBV4-3 with TRBJ1-5; possibly TRBD1 for D (6 bases). CDR1 and CDR2 (germline): LGHNA, YSLEER. V lost 1 base and J lost 4, with 11 bases in between. The CDR3 runs 15 residues. DNA for the CDR3: TGCGCCAGCAGCCAAGGAGGGGGTAGGAATCAGCCCCAGCATTTT. Translation: CASSQGGGRNQPQHF.

A single count supports this clone. J is TRBJ2-1 and V is TRBV4-3; 7 positions match TRBD1. CDR3 length: 17 residues. The germline V gene has CDR1 LGHNA and CDR2 YSLEER. V lost 0 bases to trimming and J lost 1 base; unmatched junction nucleotides: 6. CDR3 nucleotides: TGCGCCAGCAGCCAAGATTCCGGGACAGCTTCCTACAATGAGCAGTTCTTC. Residues: CASSQDSGTASYNEQFF.

V is TRBV25-1 and J is TRBJ1-5; TRBD1 might be the D (6 bases). The CDR3 has 18 amino acids. The germline CDR1 and CDR2 sequences are MGHDK and SYGVNS. With 5 bases removed from V and 3 bases from J, the gap between germline ends came to 23 bases. CDR3 protein: CASSFPPGGATFNQPQHF. CDR3 bases: TGTGCCAGCAGTTTCCCCCCCGGGGGGGCCACTTTCAATCAGCCCCAGCATTTT.

The gene calls are TRBV19 and TRBJ2-5, with D possibly being TRBD2 (5 bases). The J call could be wrong; TRBJ2-7 is a better fit for the DNA end. CDR3 length: 14 residues. Per germline, CDR1 LNHDA and CDR2 SQIVND (reference sequence). The CDR3 reads CASSIGGQRYEQYF. In DNA form, the CDR3 reads TGTGCCAGTAGTATTGGTGGGCAGCGGTACGAGCAGTACTTC.

The chain employs TRBV4-2 and TRBJ2-1; TRBD2 matches at 8 bases. CDR1 LGHNA and CDR2 YNFKEQ come from the germline V gene. The V segment lost 1 base and the J segment 8 bases; nucleotides outside the gene matches: 4. This CDR3 is built from 14 residues. CDR3 residues: CASSQASGSDEQFF. As DNA, the CDR3 is TGTGCCAGCAGCCAAGCGAGCGGGAGCGATGAGCAGTTCTTC.

The chain carries TRBV18 and TRBJ1-1; 11 bases fit TRBD1. Germline lookup yields CDR1 KGHSH and CDR2 LQKENI. V was clipped by 1 base and J by 7 bases; unmatched bases: 14. The CDR3 length is 18 residues. CDR3 sequence reads: CASSPLSRTGGSWGEAFF. CDR3 bases: TGTGCCAGCTCACCACTGAGCAGGACAGGGGGCTCTTGGGGTGAAGCTTTCTTT.

The chain uses TRBV5-5 and TRBJ2-7, with 10 bases matching TRBD1. With 6 bases clipped from V and 4 bases from J, the junction kept 16 bases outside the gene matches. The CDR3 runs 17 residues. CDR1 and CDR2 from the germline V gene are SGHKS and YYEKEE (reference sequence). The CDR3 is CASISHAGQGVNYEQYF. The CDR3 region has the DNA TGTGCCAGCATTTCACACGCCGGACAGGGGGTGAATTACGAGCAGTACTTC. The variable domain in full, completed from reference TRBV5-5 and TRBJ2-7, reads DAGVTQSPTHLIKTRGQQVTLRCSPISGHKSVSWYQQVLGQGPQFIFQYYEKEERGRGNFPDRFSARQFPNYSSELNVNALLLGDSALYLCASISHAGQGVNYEQYFGPGTRLTVT.

The chain couples TRBV9 to TRBJ2-1; 14 bases align to TRBD2. Germline CDR1 reads SGDLS; CDR2 reads YYNGEE. The CDR3 spans 20 residues. V lost 0 bases, J lost 4 bases, and 12 bases stayed unmatched. As DNA, the CDR3 is TGTGCCAGCAGCGTAGGCATTGTGACTAGCGGGAGGGCCATGTACAATGAGCAGTTCTTC. Its protein is CASSVGIVTSGRAMYNEQFF.

The CDR3 bases are TGTGCCAGCAGTGAAGAGGGCAGGGCCCGGACTAATGAAAAACTGTTTTTT. It translates to CASSEEGRARTNEKLFF. The chain recombines TRBV6-1 with TRBJ1-4, with D possibly TRBD1 on 5 matching bases. This CDR3 region has 17 residues. Trimming removed 1 base from V and 2 bases from J, with 14 bases in between. The V gene's germline CDR1 is MNHNS and CDR2 SASEGT.

V usage is TRBV11-2 and J usage is TRBJ2-7; 10 bases line up with TRBD1. V shed 1 base and J 0 bases; nucleotides not matched to a gene: 6. CDR1 and CDR2 from the germline V gene are SGHAT and FQNNGV. CDR3 size: 17 residues. The CDR3 coding sequence is TGTGCCAGCAGCTTAGCCCCGGACAGGGGGTTCTCCTACGAGCAGTACTTC. Amino acids: CASSLAPDRGFSYEQYF. Based on the CDR3 plus reference TRBV11-2 and TRBJ2-7, the full variable domain is EAGVAQSPRYKIIEKRQSVAFWCNPISGHATLYWYQQILGQGPKLLIQFQNNGVVDDSQLPKDRFSAERLKGVDSTLKIQPAKLEDSAVYLCASSLAPDRGFSYEQYFGPGTRLTVT.